This T cell receptor beta chain was retrieved from a study of cytomegalovirus exposure and HLA in healthy donors (TCRdb year 2017). Study-level background: According to an earlier analysis of several hundred of the donors, 150 million to 200 million T cells yielded over 100 million unique TCR beta sequences and 250 to 350 Gb of sequence data. Using immunosequencing, the study profiled T cell repertoires from 550 to 750 subjects and related those repertoires to cytomegalovirus serostatus. Among the roughly 400 genotyped donors, approximately 77% belonged to the genetic ancestry cluster associated with self-reported Caucasian donors. Donor age, sex, ethnicity and CMV serostatus were collected together with the repertoire data. Genome-wide SNP genotypes for about three fifths of the roughly 670 donors were used in a later genetic analysis, which treated that subset as a discovery cohort. The aim of the study was to test whether cataloging public T cell receptors could identify signatures of past pathogen exposure. Among under 450 genotyped donors of the cohort, an average of around 240,000 unique TCR beta nucleotide sequences were sequenced per donor, approximately 20% of them non-productive. HLA typing included class I and class II loci at four-digit resolution. An early release covering about 600 HLA-typed donors comprised approximately 300 gigabases of sequencing data and around 86 million unique TCR sequences. A separate validation cohort of about 110 different subjects was used in addition to the roughly 720-subject first cohort. An earlier analysis of approximately 630 of the donors applied high-throughput TCR beta sequencing to assess whether each TCR beta V gene segment acted as functional or pseudogenic. In a later analysis, previously published TCR beta repertoires from 550 to 750 donors were re-analyzed and high-resolution HLA genotyping was added so that TCR occurrence patterns could be studied. The later analysis used no new phenotypic data to find candidate immune exposures, relying instead on TCR beta sequences and their occurrence across donors. High-throughput TCR immunosequencing, statistical association of individual TCRs with disease status, and machine learning were combined to predict cytomegalovirus infection status. Several DR-DQ haplotypes were handled as single units for association and clustering, since linkage in the cohort was strong. The number of donors typed differed by locus, with roughly 620-640 for A, B, C, DRB1 and DQB1, over 500 for DQA1, 600 to 610 for DPA1, and approximately 470 for DPB1. Every discovery cohort repertoire had been produced on one sequencing platform.

Receptors were amplified or captured by the immunoSEQ multiplex PCR assay. The multiplex PCR relied on a mix of 60 forward primers for TCR Vbeta segments and 13 reverse primers for TCR Jbeta segments. Amplification of the CDR3 region of rearranged TCR beta genes was performed with a multiplex PCR assay on genomic DNA. The Illumina HiSeq System was used to sequence the amplified TCR beta libraries as 87-base-pair reads. The original methods were these. In a later analysis, 77 million or so unique TCR beta chains were counted across the 500 to 850 repertoires, and around 11 million of these chains were shared by at least two donors. Raw reads were error-corrected and collapsed into unique sequences by a nearest-neighbor algorithm in which closely related sequences were merged to remove PCR and sequencing errors. CDR3 sequences were aligned to IMGT reference sequences to assign V, D and J gene segments. Each retained sequence needed at least a six-nucleotide match to both a V gene segment and a J gene segment. A rearrangement counted as productive if the CDR3 had no stop codons and remained in frame with V and J, and every other rearrangement counted as non-productive. Following IMGT convention, CDR3 was defined as the stretch from the second conserved V-encoded cysteine up to the conserved J-encoded phenylalanine. Sequences without an unambiguous match to a single V gene segment were excluded from the earlier analysis of a few hundred of the donors. An earlier analysis of around 600 of the donors classified V segments as functional when productive rearrangements were above 56.7% and as segregating when the standard deviation between donors was above 5%. A statistical classification framework was built for diagnosing cytomegalovirus status from the catalog of TCR beta chain sequences. In a later analysis, V and J genes were assigned by comparing TCR nucleotide sequences against IMGT/GENE-DB human TR gene sequences. The TCRdist pipeline was used in a later analysis to assign CDR3 sequences and most-parsimonious VDJ recombination scenarios. In a later analysis, each TCR beta chain was defined by its CDR3 amino acid sequence together with its V-gene family, and reads lacking a unique V-gene family were excluded. To address suspected cross-contamination and a sequencing artifact, a later analysis removed under 600 highly shared, low-generation-probability nucleotide sequences. In a later analysis, a clonal expansion index for each public chain was calculated from normalized within-repertoire ranks of inferred template counts. In a later analysis, generation probabilities were computed using a VDJ recombination model fitted to out-of-frame rearrangements, and the results were checked against IGoR. A later analysis scored TCR-TCR, TCR-HLA and TCR-CMV co-occurrence with hypergeometric tests, applying a repertoire-size bias correction to TCR pairs. A later analysis estimated false discovery rates by permuting HLA or CMV assignments 20 times. In a later analysis, co-occurring TCRs were grouped using DBSCAN, and TCRdist sequence similarity was added for clustering within HLA-allele-positive subsets. Repertoires with fewer than 30,000 or more than 120,000 public chains were left out of co-occurrence clustering, as were five repertoires with anomalous nucleotide sharing. TCRdb provides this immuneACCESS table in a form limited to in-frame rearrangements. Some clones are lacking; in checked studies, under half of them reflect an unresolved V gene, and why the rest are absent is not known. V, J and clone size derive from that table, while D and trimming were established from the DNA sequence. Recorded for this sample are around 150,000 clones; around 80% of them occurred a single time. The ten most abundant clones make up approximately 4.8% of the sample.

From V the trimming removes 0 bases and from J it removes 0 bases, while the gene matches leave 3 bases of the junction unaccounted for. The cysteine opens and the phenylalanine closes a CDR3 of 17 amino acids. CDR3 DNA is the only sequence kept; it has 51 bases, read in frame from the first base. CDR1 and CDR2 were assigned from the germline V gene (reference sequence) as SGHNT and YYREEE. In total, roughly 670 healthy bone marrow donors made up the cohort. At the time of sampling, every cohort member was nominally healthy, though immune exposures that went unrecorded were likely present. CMV serostatus was recorded as positive for roughly 300 and negative for about 50% of the 666 cohort members, whereas no CMV serostatus was recorded for the donor in question. Every donor gave a peripheral blood sample, and the peripheral blood mononuclear cells from that sample were used for TCR beta sequencing. The Qiagen DNeasy Blood Extraction Kit was used to extract genomic DNA from the blood cell samples.

As for this clone: No antigen is known for it. No much larger clone exists at a distance of one base, and base qualities are not known.

Results the study describes overall, beyond this receptor: In a later analysis, HLA-associated TCR beta chains showed more clonal expansion and lower generation probabilities than non-associated chains that were equally common. In a later genetic analysis, fewer N-insertions in productive TCRs were reported among donors in an Asian-associated ancestry cluster than the roughly 700-donor mean. Because HLA typing was unavailable for some donors at each locus, only the typed subset was used in association tests. While some public TCRs were present in many individuals, most TCR sequences turned up only very rarely across donors. Because counts were too low, seventeen rarely observed V segments, including chromosome 9 orphons, were excluded from the earlier analysis of 587 of the donors. The authors suggested that the approach could potentially be extended to other disease states and immunological phenotypes. Three of the identified cytomegalovirus-associated TCR beta chains were confirmed in vitro to be specific for cytomegalovirus antigens. In a later genetic analysis, a missense DCLRE1C variant was associated with V-gene and J-gene trimming of TCR beta chains, and the association was replicated in an independent cohort. The presence/absence analyses assumed that sequencing depth was roughly uniform across donors, and that assumption may not be true. A total of 164 TCR beta chains were listed by the study as associated with cytomegalovirus. The classifier was reported to diagnose cytomegalovirus status with high specificity and sensitivity in both the original cohort and the validation cohort. An earlier analysis of approximately 600 of the donors showed that most TCR beta V segments appeared in productive rearrangements either about 87% or about 30% of the time, which broadly matched IMGT annotations. Correlated functional status among segregating V segments might be attributable to linkage disequilibrium, but an unknown experimental factor could not be ruled out. CMV serostatus was the only immune exposure information available for the cohort. Most CMV-associated TCR beta chains appeared to be HLA-restricted in a later analysis, and the HLA associations seemed to be driven largely by CMV exposure. A group of highly shared sequence variants was considered likely to be a technical artifact of the sequencing pipeline. A later analysis reported that several top co-occurrence clusters appeared linked to parvovirus B19, influenza, CMV and Epstein-Barr virus. Assigning TCR associations to individual alleles was difficult when HLA alleles, especially DR and DQ, strongly co-occurred. A further reported finding was that TCR beta sequences accurately predicted the HLA-A and HLA-B alleles for most subjects in the first cohort. Some IMGT-functional V segments, including TRBV6-2 and TRBV6-3, could not be distinguished by the 87-base-pair reads and were therefore excluded. Only TCR beta chains were sequenced in this cohort, and the absence of alpha or paired-chain data limited detectable features. Specific HLA alleles were associated with 15,000 to 20,000 TCR beta sequences at a false discovery rate of 0.05 in a later analysis. In a later analysis, TCR association rates were found to vary across HLA loci, with the most associated TCRs seen for DRB1 alleles and the fewest for HLA-C alleles.

Rearrangement joined TRBV5-4 to TRBJ2-2; the junction holds 9 bases that match TRBD2. Sequencing was done on a sample of PBMCs. The source is a man aged 25-40 years in good health. CDR3 sequence: CASSLGLAGPNTGELFF. Read as DNA, the sequence is TGTGCCAGCAGCTTGGGGCTAGCGGGGCCGAACACCGGGGAGCTGTTTTTT. With the rest looked up from the reference TRBV5-4 and TRBJ2-2 genes rather than sequenced, the full variable domain is ETGVTQSPTHLIKTRGQQVTLRCSSQSGHNTVSWYQQALGQGPQFIFQYYREEENGRGNFPPRFSGLQFPNYSSELNVNALELDDSALYLCASSLGLAGPNTGELFFGEGSRLTVL.